This TCR beta chain is from a study of CD8 T cells in ankylosing spondylitis. The table lists this clonotype with many counts. Making the TCR beta libraries involved quantitative 5'-RACE with molecular barcodes. TCRdb called the 5' RACE reads again in MiXCR, with one record for every CDR3 protein. The sample includes about 240,000 distinct CDR3 sequences, 8.6% of them seen just once. The J segment lost 6 bases and the V segment lost 0 bases, leaving 15 bases of the junction unmatched. This CDR3 has 17 amino acids. The germline V gene has CDR1 DFQATT and CDR2 SNEGSKA (reference sequence). The specimen sequenced was blood, either unsorted or a sorted T cell fraction (not recorded which). The TCR was taken from a male donor with ankylosing spondylitis or in good health (not recorded which). The V call is TRBV20-1, the J call TRBJ2-3; TRBD1 aligns across 7 bases. CDR3 sequence: CSARDHSTGENGDTQYF. The CDR3 region has the DNA TGCAGTGCTAGAGACCATAGCACAGGGGAGAATGGGGATACGCAGTATTTT.